A single sample gave rise to the 28 T cell receptor beta chains below, sequenced in a study of tumor and adjacent non-tumor tissue in lung cancer. No cell sorting was done before RNA was extracted from the tissue. More than 3 cm separated this lung sample from the edge of the tumor. The library came from three nested PCR rounds adapted from ARM-PCR protocols. TCRdb itself ran the multiplex PCR reads through MiXCR, one entry per CDR3 protein. In the table there are about 67,000 distinct CDR3 sequences, approximately 73% of which are singletons. Material: distant non-tumor lung tissue. The receptors derive from a man aged 55 to 70 with non-small cell lung cancer.

The chain carries TRBV20-1 and TRBJ2-7, with 8 bases lining up with TRBD2. The CDR3 covers 16 residues. V lost 0 bases and J lost 2; bases outside the gene matches: 9. Germline lookup yields CDR1 DFQATT and CDR2 SNEGSKA (reference sequence). The CDR3 nucleotides are TGCAGTGCTAGAGATATGGGACTAGTGGCAACCTACGAGCAGTACTTC. Protein product: CSARDMGLVATYEQYF.

The gene calls are TRBV6-5 and TRBJ2-1; no firm D call. CDR1 is MNHEY and CDR2 is SVGAGI in the germline V gene. The CDR3 spans 15 residues. Trimming took 8 bases from V and 0 from J, leaving 14 bases between them. The CDR3 nucleotides read TGTGCCAGCGGTCCAACAGATAGCTCCTACAATGAGCAGTTCTTC. Encoded protein: CASGPTDSSYNEQFF.

As regards this clonotype: At one of its ends the junction is not consistent with the germline gene, which may arise from a read error. This chain uses TRBV28 with TRBJ2-1, with a tentative D call TRBD1 (6 bases). CDR1 and CDR2 (germline): MDHEN, SYDVKM. The CDR3 covers 13 residues. Here the CDR3 reads CASRSSRDNKQFF. The CDR3 DNA is TGTGCCAGCAGGTCTAGCAGGGACAATAAGCAGTTCTTC.

In this sample, this clonotype turned up once. Germline is not matched at one junction end, which may reflect a read error. V gene TRBV6-1 combines with J gene TRBJ2-1; a weak D match, TRBD1 (6 bases). The length of the CDR3 is 16 residues. The V gene's germline CDR1 is MNHNS and CDR2 SASEGT. The CDR3 protein is CASSELQGRSWNEQFF. The CDR3 coding sequence is TGTGCCAGCAGTGAACTACAGGGAAGGAGTTGGAATGAGCAGTTTTTC.

The table lists this clonotype with a few counts. This may stem from a read error, because a much larger clone lies one nucleotide away. The chain links TRBV20-1 to TRBJ2-7; 12 bases agree with TRBD2. The germline V gene has CDR1 DFQATT and CDR2 SNEGSKA (reference sequence). The CDR3 sequence is 19 residues long. Trimming at V came to 2 bases and at J to 1 base, leaving 15 bases not matched to a gene. The DNA for the CDR3 is TGCAGTGCTAGATCCAGGGTCAGGGCGACTAGCGGGAGTTCCTACGAGCAGTACTTC. It encodes CSARSRVRATSGSSYEQYF.

With respect to this clonotype: In this CDR3 the conserved last residue, phenylalanine or tryptophan, is missing, so a read error is likely. This sequence joins TRBV20-1 and TRBJ2-7, with D perhaps matching TRBD2 (6 bases). Germline CDR1 and CDR2: DFQATT and SNEGSKA (reference sequence). The CDR3 runs 12 residues. CDR3 sequence: CSPEGGLDEQYI. In nucleotides, the CDR3 is TGCAGCCCAGAGGGAGGCTTGGACGAGCAGTACATC.

Points on this clonotype: It is likely a read error, because the conserved phenylalanine at the end of the CDR3 is missing. It is unclear where the CDR3 begins or ends on the DNA, so no DNA is shown, and the CDR3 is as TCRdb lists it. The chain joins TRBV29-1 to TRBJ2-7; the table's D call, TRBD1, was not checked against the DNA. The CDR3 is 15 amino acids long, termini counted. Per the germline V gene, CDR1 is SQVTM and CDR2 is ANQGSEA. CDR3 sequence reads: CSATRGGQGSHEQYS.

This clonotype was picked up a small number of times. The germline gene is not matched at one end of the junction; a read error may be the cause. The rearrangement links TRBV6-5 to TRBJ2-2; TRBD2 is a possible D gene (5 bases). Looked up from germline, CDR1 is MNHEY and CDR2 is SVGAGI. CDR3 size: 12 residues. The CDR3 protein is CVSGGNTGELFF. CDR3 in DNA: TGTGTCAGTGGCGGAAACACCGGGGAGCTGTTTTTC.

This clonotype was observed once. The rearrangement joins TRBV5-8 to TRBJ1-6, with TRBD1 as a possible D gene (6 bases). Germline CDR1 and CDR2: SGHTS and YDEGEE. Trimming took 4 bases from V and 8 from J, leaving 16 bases between them. CDR3 length: 15 amino acids. In DNA, the CDR3 is TGTGCCAGCAGCCTGATCCCCAAGGGGGATTCACCCCTCCACTTT. Translated, it gives CASSLIPKGDSPLHF.

As for this clonotype: No DNA is shown, since the ends of the CDR3 on it are uncertain; the CDR3 is the one TCRdb lists. The rearrangement uses TRBV29-1 and TRBJ2-3; the table gives TRBD2 as D, unverified against the DNA. 13 amino acids form the CDR3, both terminal residues included. Looked up from germline, CDR1 is SQVTM and CDR2 is ANQGSEA. CDR3 protein: CGVGSGSTDTQYF.

For this clonotype: Relative to the germline gene, one junction end is altered; a read error may explain this. This rearrangement joins TRBV12-3 or TRBV12-4 to TRBJ2-6, with a possible D match to TRBD1 (5 bases). The CDR3 runs 16 residues. The CDR3 sequence: CATWTELVSGANILTF. The CDR3 DNA sequence: TGTGCAACCTGGACGGAGCTGGTCTCTGGGGCCAACATCCTGACTTTC.

This clonotype was detected a few times. In this CDR3 the conserved last residue, phenylalanine or tryptophan, is missing, so a read error is likely. The chain carries TRBV24-1 and TRBJ2-7; D possibly corresponds to TRBD1 (5 bases). The CDR3 runs 13 residues. In germline, CDR1 is KGHDR, CDR2 SFDVKD. Trimming took 5 bases from V and 4 from J, leaving 11 bases between them. The DNA for the CDR3 is TGTGCCACCAGTGTGGCGCAGGGTTACGAGCAGTACTCC. Its protein is CATSVAQGYEQYS.

Turning to this clonotype: A junction boundary mismatches the germline segment, possibly from a read error. CDR3 DNA: TGTACCAGCAGTTACACCACAGGGGATAATTCACCCCTTCACTTT. Translated: CTSSYTTGDNSPLHF. The chain uses TRBV6-5 and TRBJ1-6; the match to TRBD1 covers 7 bases. CDR3 length equals 15 residues. Germline CDR1 and CDR2: MNHEY and SVGAGI.

A remark on this clonotype: This may stem from a read error, because a much larger clone lies one nucleotide away. The chain couples TRBV25-1 to TRBJ2-1, with D perhaps matching TRBD2 (5 bases). V lost 3 bases and J 9 bases, leaving 18 bases between the germline ends. Germline lookup yields CDR1 MGHDK and CDR2 SYGVNS. The CDR3 contains 15 residues. The DNA for the CDR3 is TGTGCCAGCAGTGATTTGCCTAGCAGGAGCAGTGAGCAGTTCTTC. Translating gives CASSDLPSRSSEQFF.

In regard to this clonotype: An end of the junction does not agree with germline; a read error may underlie this. This sequence joins TRBV28 and TRBJ2-3, with D hard to call. The CDR3 contains 16 residues. CDR1 and CDR2 from the germline V gene are MDHEN and SYDVKM. CDR3 DNA: TGTGCCAGAAGTTCCCGTGGTCAGCCGCGAAGAGATACGCAGTATTTT. This sequence encodes CARSSRGQPRRDTQYF. The full variable domain, its missing parts supplied by reference TRBV28 and TRBJ2-3, is DVKVTQSSRYLVKRTGEKVFLECVQDMDHENMFWYRQDPGLGLRLIYFSYDVKMKEKGDIPEGYSVSREKKERFSLILESASTNQTSMYLCARSSRGQPRRDTQYFGPGTRLTVL.

About this clonotype: The junction shows a germline mismatch at one end, possibly a read error. The rearrangement joins TRBV6-2 or TRBV6-3 to TRBJ1-1; tentatively, D is TRBD1 (6 bases). The CDR3 has 15 residues. CDR1 and CDR2 (germline): MNHEY, SVGEGT. The CDR3 region has the DNA TGTGCCACCAATGCCTCGACAGGAATGAACACTGAAACTTTCTTT. It yields the protein CATNASTGMNTETFF.

In regard to this clonotype: Given a much more abundant clone one base away, this may be a read error. V gene TRBV7-9 combines with J gene TRBJ1-1; tentative D call: TRBD1 (6 bases). The CDR3 extends over 14 amino acids. CDR1 and CDR2 from the germline V gene are SEHNR and FQNEAQ (reference sequence). With 5 bases removed from V and 4 bases from J, the gap between germline ends came to 14 bases. The CDR3 loop is CASSLTKGGTEAFF. The DNA of the CDR3 is TGTGCCAGCAGCCTAACGAAGGGGGGCACTGAAGCTTTCTTT.

On this clonotype: This CDR3 is missing its conserved last phenylalanine or tryptophan, likely due to a read error. The V call is TRBV6-1, the J call TRBJ2-3; tentative D call: TRBD1 (5 bases). Germline CDR1 and CDR2: MNHNS and SASEGT. Trimming left V 5 bases short and J 3 bases short, with 12 bases between. CDR3 size: 14 residues. The CDR3 region is CASSLGRSTDTQYL. DNA for the CDR3: TGTGCCAGCAGTTTGGGGCGTTCGACAGATACGCAGTATTTA.

This rearrangement joins TRBV11-1 to TRBJ2-2, with D possibly being TRBD2 (5 bases). This CDR3 is built from 14 residues. The germline V gene has CDR1 SGHAT and CDR2 FQDESV (reference sequence). The V end lost 7 bases, the J end lost 14 bases, and 23 bases lay between the germline ends. This CDR3 is CASNYISGTGVLFF. DNA for the CDR3: TGTGCCAGCAACTATATTAGTGGCACCGGGGTCCTGTTTTTT.

On this clonotype: The junction and the germline gene differ at one end; a read error may be behind it. This chain links TRBV7-8 with TRBJ2-2, with 7 bases identical to TRBD1. The CDR3 contains 17 residues. CDR1 is SGHVS and CDR2 is FQNEAQ in the germline V gene. The CDR3 region is CASSPPRTGLNTVELFF. CDR3 coding DNA: TGTGCCAGCAGCCCGCCTCGGACAGGCTTGAACACCGTGGAGCTGTTTTTT. The full variable domain, its missing parts supplied by reference TRBV7-8 and TRBJ2-2, is GAGVSQSPRYKVAKRGQDVALRCDPISGHVSLFWYQQALGQGPEFLTYFQNEAQLDKSGLPSDRFFAERPEGSVSTLKIQRTQQEDSAVYLCASSPPRTGLNTVELFFGEGSRLTVL.

The rearrangement uses TRBV7-3 and TRBJ2-2; D uncertain. CDR3 size: 16 residues. The ends were cut back, 6 bases at V and 8 bases at J, with 22 bases in the middle. Germline assignment: CDR1 SGHTA and CDR2 FQGTGA. CDR3 region: CASSQIGRKRTGELFF. CDR3 nucleotides: TGTGCCAGCAGTCAAATTGGGCGGAAACGTACTGGGGAGCTGTTTTTT. The complete variable domain, with remaining parts taken from reference TRBV7-3 and TRBJ2-2, reads GAGVSQTPSNKVTEKGKYVELRCDPISGHTALYWYRQSLGQGPEFLIYFQGTGAADDSGLPNDRFFAVRPEGSVSTLKIQRTERGDSAVYLCASSQIGRKRTGELFFGEGSRLTVL.

As for this clonotype: A junction end diverges from the germline sequence, so it may reflect a read error. The V gene is TRBV28, the J gene TRBJ2-7; D remains ambiguous. The CDR3 is made up of 12 amino acids. Germline V gives CDR1 MDHEN, CDR2 SYDVKM. CDR3 loop: CAGSLSSYEQYF. DNA of the CDR3: TGTGCCGGCAGCCTGAGCTCCTACGAGCAGTACTTC.

V gene TRBV29-1 combines with J gene TRBJ2-5; D is undetermined. Germline-derived CDR1 and CDR2 are SQVTM and ANQGSEA. There are 14 residues in the CDR3. Trimming left V 6 bases short and J 4 bases short, with 18 bases between. CDR3 amino acids: CSVCLGTTPETQYF. CDR3 DNA sequence: TGCAGCGTGTGCCTGGGAACAACTCCAGAGACCCAGTACTTC. Combining the CDR3 with reference TRBV29-1 and TRBJ2-5 gives the whole variable domain SAVISQKPSRDICQRGTSLTIQCQVDSQVTMMFWYRQQPGQSLTLIATANQGSEATYESGFVIDKFPISRPNLTFSTLTVSNMSPEDSSIYLCSVCLGTTPETQYFGPGTRLLVL.

About this clonotype itself: The junction shows a germline mismatch at one end, possibly a read error. The V gene is TRBV6-1, the J gene TRBJ2-1; possibly TRBD1 for D (5 bases). CDR1 and CDR2 (germline): MNHNS, SASEGT. CDR3 length: 12 residues. CDR3 nucleotide sequence: TGTGCCAGCAGAGAAGGGGTCAATGAGGATATCTTC. It is translated as CASREGVNEDIF.

Turning to this clonotype: At one boundary the junction diverges from the germline segment, which might be a read error. V and J are TRBV24-1 and TRBJ2-7; weak D call: TRBD1 (6 bases). The CDR3 sequence is 15 residues long. Germline CDR1 and CDR2: KGHDR and SFDVKD. The CDR3 sequence is CVTSDSLRPTGEQYF. CDR3 nucleotides: TGTGTCACCAGTGATTCTCTACGACCGACAGGCGAGCAGTACTTC.

To note about this clonotype: One end of the junction varies from germline; a read error may be responsible. The rearrangement links TRBV5-5 to TRBJ2-1; D is perhaps TRBD2 (6 bases). The CDR3 has 17 residues. CDR1 and CDR2 (germline): SGHKS, YYEKEE (reference sequence). The CDR3 nucleotides are TGTGCCAGCAGCTTGGCCGGGTCGGGAGCTGGGAGCAATGAGCACTTCTTC. This gives the protein CASSLAGSGAGSNEHFF.

Comment on this clonotype: An end of the junction does not agree with germline; a read error may underlie this. The chain joins TRBV11-1 to TRBJ2-2; a possible D gene is TRBD2 (5 bases). The CDR3 covers 14 residues. Germline CDR1 and CDR2: SGHAT and FQDESV (reference sequence). This CDR3 is CAGGYTSGTGVLFF. The DNA of the CDR3 is TGTGCCGGTGGCTATACTAGTGGCACCGGGGTGCTGTTTTTT.

Remarks on this clonotype: The junction shows a germline mismatch at one end, possibly a read error. This chain uses TRBV5-1 with TRBJ2-5; 8 bases fit TRBD2. This CDR3 has 19 amino acids. Germline V gene data show CDR1 as SGHRS and CDR2 as YFSETQ. This chain's CDR3 is CASSLYPSGRGPNKEIQYF. CDR3 coding DNA: TGCGCCAGCAGCTTGTACCCCAGCGGGAGAGGCCCAAATAAAGAGATCCAGTATTTC.